A selection of T cell receptor beta chains follows, all from one sample in a study of blood T cell repertoires in COVID-19. The assay was immunoSEQ multiplex PCR, and TCRdb's table has in-frame clones only and misses some. The sample lists a few hundred thousand clones, around 82% occurring once. The material sequenced was PBMCs or T cells enriched from blood (not recorded which). The source is a woman in her thirties or forties with acute COVID-19. The CDR3 runs from the conserved cysteine through the conserved F or W. The order of the fields is J gene, D gene, clone size, CDR3 length, V gene, CDR3 DNA, CDR3 protein. A D gene is named only where the DNA matches it firmly. Clone size is shown for a subset of rows, as once, few, many or a class of expanded clone.

J gene: TRBJ2-5
D gene: TRBD1
clone size: .
CDR3 length: 15
V gene: TRBV28
CDR3 DNA: TGTGCCAGCAATTGGGTGGGGACAGACCAAGAGACCCAGTACTTC
CDR3 protein: CASNWVGTDQETQYF

J gene: TRBJ1-2
D gene: TRBD1
clone size: .
CDR3 length: 15
V gene: TRBV7-6
CDR3 DNA: TGTGCCAGCAGCTTAGCGCCGGGACAGGGGACAGGCTACACCTTC
CDR3 protein: CASSLAPGQGTGYTF

J gene: TRBJ2-2
D gene: TRBD1
clone size: .
CDR3 length: 15
V gene: TRBV9
CDR3 DNA: TGTGCCAGCACCCGAGACAGGGTCAAGACCGGGGAGCTGTTTTTT
CDR3 protein: CASTRDRVKTGELFF

J gene: TRBJ1-5
D gene: .
clone size: .
CDR3 length: 12
V gene: TRBV2
CDR3 DNA: TGTGCCAGCAGTTCTTACAGGGTGTCCCAGCATTTT
CDR3 protein: CASSSYRVSQHF

J gene: TRBJ2-6
D gene: TRBD1
clone size: .
CDR3 length: 20
V gene: TRBV29-1
CDR3 DNA: TGCAGCGTTGTGGGGGACAGCATCCAGCAATTGGCCTCTGGGGCCAACGTCCTGACTTTC
CDR3 protein: CSVVGDSIQQLASGANVLTF

J gene: TRBJ1-4
D gene: .
clone size: .
CDR3 length: 15
V gene: TRBV28
CDR3 DNA: TGTGCCAGCAGTTTATCCGGGGGTTTTAATGAAAAACTGTTTTTT
CDR3 protein: CASSLSGGFNEKLFF

J gene: TRBJ1-5
D gene: .
clone size: .
CDR3 length: 15
V gene: TRBV5-6
CDR3 DNA: TGTGCCAGCAGCACCGGGCAGGTTCGAGGGCAGCCCCAGCATTTT
CDR3 protein: CASSTGQVRGQPQHF

J gene: TRBJ2-3
D gene: TRBD2
clone size: .
CDR3 length: 14
V gene: TRBV30
CDR3 DNA: TGTGCCTCAGCTACTAGCGGGAAAACAGATACGCAGTATTTT
CDR3 protein: CASATSGKTDTQYF

J gene: TRBJ1-2
D gene: TRBD1
clone size: once
CDR3 length: 13
V gene: TRBV10-3
CDR3 DNA: TGTGCCATCAGTGGGGACAGGGGCCGGGGCTACACCTTC
CDR3 protein: CAISGDRGRGYTF

J gene: TRBJ1-1
D gene: TRBD1
clone size: .
CDR3 length: 16
V gene: TRBV18
CDR3 DNA: TGTGCCAGCTCACCGCAGACAGGGGGGTTCAACACTGAAGCTTTCTTT
CDR3 protein: CASSPQTGGFNTEAFF

J gene: TRBJ1-1
D gene: TRBD1
clone size: .
CDR3 length: 14
V gene: TRBV28
CDR3 DNA: TGTGCCGGCAGGGAACAGGGGGTGAACACTGAAGCTTTCTTT
CDR3 protein: CAGREQGVNTEAFF

J gene: TRBJ2-7
D gene: TRBD1
clone size: .
CDR3 length: 15
V gene: TRBV7-8
CDR3 DNA: TGTGCCAGCAGCCAAATGGCTCGGGACAGGGGGTTTCGGAACTTC
CDR3 protein: CASSQMARDRGFRNF

J gene: TRBJ1-4
D gene: TRBD1
clone size: .
CDR3 length: 16
V gene: TRBV19
CDR3 DNA: TGTGCCAGTAGTATCATTAGGGACAGGGGAGCTGAAAAACTGTTTTTT
CDR3 protein: CASSIIRDRGAEKLFF

J gene: TRBJ2-1
D gene: TRBD2
clone size: .
CDR3 length: 14
V gene: TRBV29-1
CDR3 DNA: TGCAGCGCCCGGACTAGGTTGGACCACAATGAGCAGTTCTTC
CDR3 protein: CSARTRLDHNEQFF

J gene: TRBJ1-1
D gene: .
clone size: .
CDR3 length: 11
V gene: TRBV30
CDR3 DNA: TGTGCCGGGTCGAGAGGGGGAAAAGCTTTCTTT
CDR3 protein: CAGSRGGKAFF

J gene: TRBJ1-4
D gene: .
clone size: once
CDR3 length: 15
V gene: TRBV28
CDR3 DNA: TGTGCCAGCAGTTTACCGCAGGGGACAAATGAAAAACTGTTTTTT
CDR3 protein: CASSLPQGTNEKLFF